This T cell receptor beta chain was identified during a study of technical replicates of blood from a few donors. The assay was immunoSEQ multiplex PCR, and TCRdb's table has in-frame clones only and misses some. The sample has under 95,000 clones, approximately 94% seen once. CDR1 and CDR2 from the germline V gene are MGHRA and YSYEKL. This CDR3 contains 16 residues. Trimming removed 0 bases at V and 2 bases at J, with 11 bases between. Sample: T cells isolated from PBMCs. The clonotype comes from a human donor in good health. The chain has TRBV4-1 and TRBJ2-4; possibly TRBD2 for D (5 bases). The chain's CDR3 is CASSQDSWEPKNIQYF. The CDR3 nucleotides read TGCGCCAGCAGCCAAGATTCGTGGGAGCCCAAAAACATTCAGTACTTC.